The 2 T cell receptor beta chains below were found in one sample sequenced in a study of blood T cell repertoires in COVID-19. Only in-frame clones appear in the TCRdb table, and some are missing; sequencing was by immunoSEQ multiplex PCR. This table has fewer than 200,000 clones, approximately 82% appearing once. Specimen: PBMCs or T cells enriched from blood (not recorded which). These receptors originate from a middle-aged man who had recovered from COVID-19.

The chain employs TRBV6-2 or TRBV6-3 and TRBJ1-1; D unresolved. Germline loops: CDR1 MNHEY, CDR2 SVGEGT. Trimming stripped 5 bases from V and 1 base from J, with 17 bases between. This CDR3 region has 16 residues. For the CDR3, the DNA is TGTGCCAGCAGTGTAGACAAGAGACGCACGAACACTGAAGCTTTCTTT. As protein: CASSVDKRRTNTEAFF.

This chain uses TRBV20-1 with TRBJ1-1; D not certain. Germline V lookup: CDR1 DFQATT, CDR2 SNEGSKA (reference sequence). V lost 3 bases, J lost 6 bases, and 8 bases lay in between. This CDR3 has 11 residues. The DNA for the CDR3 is TGCAGTGCTAGTCCGGGTCCTGAAGCTTTCTTT. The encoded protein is CSASPGPEAFF.